The 24 T cell receptor beta chains in this list originate from one sample, sequenced in a study of blood T cell repertoires in COVID-19. The assay was immunoSEQ multiplex PCR, and TCRdb's table has in-frame clones only and misses some. The top ten hold approximately 12% of the sample, which has about 190,000 clones, over 75% seen once. The sequencing sample was made of peripheral blood. These receptors were taken from a man aged 50 to 60 who had recovered from COVID-19.

This sequence joins TRBV9 and TRBJ1-4, with no clear D. Germline CDR1 SGDLS, CDR2 YYNGEE. This CDR3 region has 12 residues. DNA of the CDR3: TGTGACTACCATTTAGGGAGCGAAAAACTGTTTTTT. It codes for CDYHLGSEKLFF.

The chain employs TRBV10-3 and TRBJ2-2; 8 bases line up with TRBD2. This CDR3 region has 16 residues. The V gene end was trimmed by 7 bases and the J gene end by 6 bases; junction bases not matched to a gene: 13. Germline assignment: CDR1 ENHRY and CDR2 SYGVKD. The chain's CDR3 is CAIKRSPVGLAGELFF. Here the CDR3 DNA reads TGTGCCATCAAGAGGAGCCCCGTGGGACTAGCCGGGGAGCTGTTTTTT.

The chain links TRBV29-1 to TRBJ2-7; 9 bases align to TRBD1. Looked up from germline, CDR1 is SQVTM and CDR2 is ANQGSEA. Trimming at V came to 7 bases and at J to 0 bases, leaving 4 bases not matched to a gene. The CDR3 is 13 residues long. CDR3 DNA: TGCAGCGGTACAGGGGGCCCCTCCTACGAGCAGTACTTC. Protein product: CSGTGGPSYEQYF.

The chain joins TRBV9 to TRBJ2-5, with 11 nucleotides matching TRBD2. Losses at the gene ends were 3 bases for V and 1 base for J; bases not matched to a gene: 5. CDR1 and CDR2 from the germline V gene are SGDLS and YYNGEE. CDR3 length: 16 amino acids. This chain's CDR3 is CASSAGTSGTQETQYF. DNA of the CDR3: TGTGCCAGCAGCGCCGGGACTAGCGGAACCCAAGAGACCCAGTACTTC.

This clone was recorded only once. The V gene is TRBV6-5, the J gene TRBJ1-2, with D perhaps TRBD1 (5 bases). The germline CDR1 and CDR2 sequences are MNHEY and SVGAGI. Trimming left V 2 bases short and J 4 bases short, with 8 bases between. This CDR3 region has 13 residues. The CDR3 region has the DNA TGTGCCAGCAGTTACGGCAGGGTCTATGGCTACACCTTC. Protein: CASSYGRVYGYTF.

This chain links TRBV4-2 with TRBJ2-7, with D possibly matching TRBD1 (6 bases). CDR1 and CDR2 (germline): LGHNA, YNFKEQ. Trimming stripped 1 base from V and 2 bases from J, with 9 bases between. There are 14 residues in the CDR3. DNA of the CDR3: TGTGCCAGCAGCCAAGTAGGACAGACCTACGAGCAGTACTTC. The encoded protein is CASSQVGQTYEQYF.

This clone has a handful of counts. This chain uses TRBV12-3 or TRBV12-4 with TRBJ2-7, with D possibly being TRBD1 or TRBD2 (6 bases each). The CDR3 runs to 13 residues. V lost 5 bases and J lost 3, with 11 bases in between. In nucleotides, the CDR3 is TGTGCCAGCAGTCTAGGGGGGCTCTACGAGCAGTACTTC. Residues: CASSLGGLYEQYF.

The chain is built from TRBV27 and TRBJ2-3; tentative D call: TRBD1 (5 bases). Germline V CDR1 and CDR2: MNHEY, SMNVEV (reference sequence). V lost 2 bases and J 5 bases, leaving 14 bases between the germline ends. The CDR3 covers 15 residues. The CDR3 DNA reads TGTGCCAGCAGTTTAAAGGGGTTCCACATAGATACGCAGTATTTT. Translation: CASSLKGFHIDTQYF.

This chain links TRBV19 with TRBJ2-6; possible D gene TRBD1, 6 bases. The germline V gene encodes CDR1 LNHDA and CDR2 SQIVND (reference sequence). Trimming pared 7 bases from V and 5 bases from J, leaving 15 bases between. This CDR3 region has 15 residues. The CDR3 here is CASTYKGTRANVLTF. The DNA for the CDR3 is TGTGCCAGTACCTACAAGGGGACACGGGCCAACGTCCTGACTTTC.

The chain links TRBV6-6 to TRBJ2-2, with 8 bases matching TRBD2. V trimming: 6 bases; J trimming: 7 bases; junction bases outside the gene matches: 7. The germline V gene has CDR1 MNHNY and CDR2 SVGAGI (reference sequence). This CDR3 comprises 14 residues. The CDR3 nucleotides are TGTGCCAGCAGACCGGGACTAGAGGTCGGGGAGCTGTTTTTT. As protein: CASRPGLEVGELFF.

Only a few counts were recorded for this clone. Because the CDR3's place on the DNA is in doubt, the DNA is left out and the CDR3 is given as listed by TCRdb. The chain is built from TRBV28 and TRBJ1-5; the table's D call, TRBD1, has no DNA check behind it. 14 amino acids form the CDR3, both terminal residues included. The germline V gene has CDR1 MDHEN and CDR2 SYDVKM. This chain's CDR3 is CASSPGGLSGPQHF.

The chain recombines TRBV2 with TRBJ1-3, with a possible D match to TRBD1 (6 bases). Trimming removed 6 bases from V and 6 bases from J, with 15 bases in between. Germline V CDR1 and CDR2: SNHLY, FYNNEI. The CDR3 loop spans 14 amino acids. The CDR3 DNA sequence: TGTGCCAGCAGACTCACGACAGGTCCAAACACCATATATTTT. Its translation is CASRLTTGPNTIYF. Full variable domain (missing parts from reference TRBV2 and TRBJ1-3): EPEVTQTPSHQVTQMGQEVILRCVPISNHLYFYWYRQILGQKVEFLVSFYNNEISEKSEIFDDQFSVERPDGSNFTLKIRSTKLEDSAMYFCASRLTTGPNTIYFGEGSWLTVV.

The chain recombines TRBV20-1 with TRBJ1-5; TRBD1 is a possible D gene (5 bases). The CDR3 runs to 16 residues. The germline CDR1 and CDR2 sequences are DFQATT and SNEGSKA (reference sequence). Trimming pared 3 bases from V and 0 bases from J, leaving 15 bases between. In DNA form, the CDR3 reads TGCAGTGCTAGTGGGGTGGGGGGAGGTAGCAATCAGCCCCAGCATTTT. Its translation is CSASGVGGGSNQPQHF.

The chain employs TRBV10-3 and TRBJ2-2, with 7 bases matching TRBD2. The germline V gene encodes CDR1 ENHRY and CDR2 SYGVKD. The V and J ends lost 7 bases and 0 bases, in that order; junction bases with no gene match: 5. This CDR3 has 15 amino acids. CDR3 residues: CAIKPGGSNTGELFF. The CDR3 coding sequence is TGTGCCATCAAGCCGGGGGGATCGAACACCGGGGAGCTGTTTTTT.

The genes are TRBV7-3 and TRBJ2-5; no firm D call. Germline CDR1 is SGHTA and CDR2 is FQGTGA. V lost 2 bases and J lost 2, with 6 bases in between. The CDR3 runs 13 residues. As DNA, the CDR3 is TGTGCCAGCAGCTTATACACGCAAGAGACCCAGTACTTC. Protein sequence: CASSLYTQETQYF.

This chain links TRBV19 with TRBJ1-1; D is uncertain. Germline lookup yields CDR1 LNHDA and CDR2 SQIVND (reference sequence). The CDR3 covers 12 residues. V was shortened by 4 bases and J by 3 bases, with 6 bases between the two germline ends. Here the CDR3 DNA reads TGTGCCAGTAGTACTATCTACACTGAAGCTTTCTTT. Encoded protein: CASSTIYTEAFF.

In DNA form, the CDR3 reads TGTGCCAGTAGTATAGTGGGGGCGAGGATGCGCAATCAGCCCCAGCATTTT. Its protein is CASSIVGARMRNQPQHF. The V gene is TRBV19, the J gene TRBJ1-5, with D possibly being TRBD1 (6 bases). CDR3 length: 17 residues. Per germline, CDR1 LNHDA and CDR2 SQIVND (reference sequence). V was pared by 1 base and J by 2 bases, with 15 bases between.

The genes are TRBV4-1 and TRBJ2-7; 8 bases match TRBD1. V dropped 4 bases and J dropped 3; count of bases not matched to a gene: 5. Per germline, CDR1 MGHRA and CDR2 YSYEKL. The CDR3 has 14 amino acids. Here the CDR3 DNA reads TGCGCCAGCAGCCTCACCGGGACAGGCTACGAGCAGTACTTC. It yields the protein CASSLTGTGYEQYF.

This clone was recorded only once. V is TRBV30 and J is TRBJ1-2; a possible D gene is TRBD1 (6 bases). CDR1 and CDR2 (germline): GTSNPN, SVGIG (reference sequence). The V and J ends lost 2 bases and 3 bases respectively, with 10 bases between them. The CDR3 has 13 residues. The CDR3 here is CAWSPQGYYGYTF. Here the CDR3 DNA reads TGTGCCTGGAGTCCCCAGGGGTACTATGGCTACACCTTC. The full variable domain, its missing parts supplied by reference TRBV30 and TRBJ1-2, is SQTIHQWPATLVQPVGSPLSLECTVEGTSNPNLYWYRQAAGRGLQLLFYSVGIGQISSEVPQNLSASRPQDRQFILSSKKLLLSDSGFYLCAWSPQGYYGYTFGSGTRLTVV.

Only one count was recorded for this clone. The chain uses TRBV6-1 and TRBJ1-5; D unresolved. V was trimmed by 0 bases and J by 3 bases, leaving 9 bases between them. Germline V gene sequence: CDR1 MNHNS, CDR2 SASEGT. There are 15 residues in the CDR3. In DNA form, the CDR3 reads TGTGCCAGCAGTGAAGCCTGGCAGGTCAATCAGCCCCAGCATTTT. It translates to CASSEAWQVNQPQHF.

This clone has a single count. The V call is TRBV7-3, the J call TRBJ2-1, with a possible D match to TRBD1 (6 bases). Trimming took 0 bases from V and 9 from J, leaving 12 bases between them. CDR3 length: 14 residues. Germline V CDR1 and CDR2: SGHTA, FQGTGA. The CDR3 DNA is TGTGCCAGCAGCTTAACGGCCCAGGGGTTTGAGCAGTTCTTC. Protein product: CASSLTAQGFEQFF. The variable domain in full, with the rest retrieved from reference TRBV7-3 and TRBJ2-1, is GAGVSQTPSNKVTEKGKYVELRCDPISGHTALYWYRQSLGQGPEFLIYFQGTGAADDSGLPNDRFFAVRPEGSVSTLKIQRTERGDSAVYLCASSLTAQGFEQFFGPGTRLTVL.

The V call is TRBV15, the J call TRBJ2-7, with TRBD2 matching 11 bases. The ends lost 0 bases at V and 3 bases at J; junction bases unmatched: 4. There are 16 residues in the CDR3. In germline, CDR1 is LNHNV, CDR2 YYDKDF (reference sequence). CDR3 in DNA: TGTGCCACCAGCAGAGATGGACTAGCGGGTGTCTACGAGCAGTACTTC. Encoded protein: CATSRDGLAGVYEQYF.

For the CDR3, the DNA is TGTGCCACGGGTGGGACAGGGAGCTCCTACGAGCAGTACTTC. This translates into CATGGTGSSYEQYF. The chain has TRBV6-5 and TRBJ2-7, with TRBD1 identical over 9 bases. Germline lookup yields CDR1 MNHEY and CDR2 SVGAGI. The CDR3 loop spans 14 amino acids. V trimming: 10 bases; J trimming: 0 bases; junction bases outside the gene matches: 7.

The CDR3 sequence is CASSEFRGRGELFF. In DNA, the CDR3 is TGTGCCAGCAGTGAATTCAGGGGGCGCGGGGAGCTGTTTTTT. The rearrangement links TRBV6-1 to TRBJ2-2; 8 bases agree with TRBD1. V dropped 2 bases and J dropped 7; count of bases not matched to a gene: 3. Germline CDR1 reads MNHNS; CDR2 reads SASEGT. This CDR3 is built from 14 residues.